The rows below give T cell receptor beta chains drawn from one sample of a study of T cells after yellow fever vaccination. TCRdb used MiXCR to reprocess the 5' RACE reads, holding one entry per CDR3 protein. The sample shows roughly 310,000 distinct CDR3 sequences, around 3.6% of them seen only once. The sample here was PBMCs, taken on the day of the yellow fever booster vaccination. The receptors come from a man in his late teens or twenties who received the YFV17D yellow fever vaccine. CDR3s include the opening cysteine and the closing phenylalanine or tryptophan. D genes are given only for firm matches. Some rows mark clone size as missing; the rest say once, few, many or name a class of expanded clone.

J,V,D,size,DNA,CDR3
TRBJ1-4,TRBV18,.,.,TGTGCCAGCTCTCCTCCCGGACACTTCCTGTTTTTT,CASSPPGHFLFF
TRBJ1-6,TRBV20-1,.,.,TGCAGTGCTAGACCAGACCGGGCTTCACCCCTCCACTTT,CSARPDRASPLHF
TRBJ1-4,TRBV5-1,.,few,TGCGCCAGCAGCTTGGGCGACCGCGGACCTAATGAAAAACTGTTTTTT,CASSLGDRGPNEKLFF
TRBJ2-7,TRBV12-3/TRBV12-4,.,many,TGTGCCAGCACCCGGGCCCGGGCCTACGAGCAGTACTTC,CASTRARAYEQYF
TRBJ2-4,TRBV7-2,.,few,TGTGCCAGCAGCTCTGCCGGGAGCCTAGCACTAGCCAAAAACATTCAGTACTTC,CASSSAGSLALAKNIQYF
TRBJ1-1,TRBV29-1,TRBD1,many,TGCAGCGTTGTCGACAGGGGGCAAGGAACTGAAGCTTTCTTT,CSVVDRGQGTEAFF
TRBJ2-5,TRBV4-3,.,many,TGCGCCAGCAGCCAAGTCGCTATGGGGCCTGAGGTCGTGAGTTGGGGTCGCGAGACCCAGTACTTC,CASSQVAMGPEVVSWGRETQYF
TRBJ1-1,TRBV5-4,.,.,TGTGCCAGCAGGGAGGGAGGCTACACTGAAGCTTTCTTT,CASREGGYTEAFF
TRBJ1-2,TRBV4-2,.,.,TGTGCCAGCAGCCAAGAACGGGCAGCTACTAACTATGGCTACACCTTC,CASSQERAATNYGYTF
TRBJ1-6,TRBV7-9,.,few,TGTGCCAGCAGCTATCGACAGGACCGTAATTCACCCCTCCACTTT,CASSYRQDRNSPLHF
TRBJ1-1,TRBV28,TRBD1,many,TGTGCCAGCAGTTTTTCGGTGGACAGGGGTTCGAACACTGAAGCTTTCTTT,CASSFSVDRGSNTEAFF
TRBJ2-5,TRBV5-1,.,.,TGCGCCAGCACGGAGTTTGGGAGAGAGACCCAGTACTTC,CASTEFGRETQYF
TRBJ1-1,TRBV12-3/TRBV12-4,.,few,TGTGCCAGCAGTCCCGCGGGTAGAGCTTTCTTT,CASSPAGRAFF
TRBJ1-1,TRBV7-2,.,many,TGTGCCAGCAGCCTCGTCCTATCCGTCGTTAGGAACACTGAAGCTTTCTTT,CASSLVLSVVRNTEAFF
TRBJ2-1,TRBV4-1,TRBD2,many,TGCGCCAGCAGCCTTGGGGGACTAGTGCCACGATCCTACAATGAGCAGTTCTTC,CASSLGGLVPRSYNEQFF
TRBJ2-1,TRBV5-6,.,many,TGTGCCAGCAGCGTCGACCACAATGAGCAGTTCTTC,CASSVDHNEQFF
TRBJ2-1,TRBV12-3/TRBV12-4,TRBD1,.,TGTGCCAGCAGGCCCGGGACAGGCGGAATTACAGGGGTCAATGAGCAGTTCTTC,CASRPGTGGITGVNEQFF
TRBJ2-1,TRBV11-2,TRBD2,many,TGTGCCAGCAGCCCCGGGAGGGGCGTCCAGCGGTACAATGAGCAGTTCTTC,CASSPGRGVQRYNEQFF
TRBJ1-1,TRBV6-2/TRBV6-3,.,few,TGTGCCAGCTGCAGGCGGGGTTCCGGGAACACTGAAGCTTTCTTT,CASCRRGSGNTEAFF
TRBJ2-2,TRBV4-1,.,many,TGCGCCAGCAAACCGGACCCGAACACCGGGGAGCTGTTTTTT,CASKPDPNTGELFF
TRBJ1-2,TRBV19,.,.,TGTGCCAGTAGTTCCCTGGACAGAAGAAAAGAGAGCTACACCTTC,CASSSLDRRKESYTF
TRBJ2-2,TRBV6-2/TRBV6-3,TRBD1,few,TGTGCCAGCTCCGGGACAGAACACACCGGGGAGCTGTTTTTT,CASSGTEHTGELFF
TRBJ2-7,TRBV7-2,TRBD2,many,TGTGCCAGCAGCCAACTAGCGGGCTCCTACGAGCAGTACTTC,CASSQLAGSYEQYF
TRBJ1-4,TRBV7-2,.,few,TGTGCCAGCAGCTTTTCAGGGAGGGGGGATGAAAAACTGTTTTTT,CASSFSGRGDEKLFF
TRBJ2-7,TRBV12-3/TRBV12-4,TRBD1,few,TGTGCCAGCAGTTTAAGGGACAGGGACTACGAGCAGTACTTC,CASSLRDRDYEQYF
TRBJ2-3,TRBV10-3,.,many,TGTGCCATCGGGGAGTGGGCCAGCACAGATACGCAGTATTTT,CAIGEWASTDTQYF
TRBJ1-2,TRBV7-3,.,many,TGTGCCAGCAGCTTTTCGCGAGAGAGTGGCTACACCTTC,CASSFSRESGYTF
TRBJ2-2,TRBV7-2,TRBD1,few,TGTGCCAGCAGCCCCAGACAGGGGGCGGGCGGGGAGCTGTTTTTT,CASSPRQGAGGELFF
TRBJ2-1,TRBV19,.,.,TGTGCCAGTAGTAAACCGGACTTTTCCGCCTACAATGAGCAGTTCTTC,CASSKPDFSAYNEQFF
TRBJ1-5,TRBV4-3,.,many,TGCGCCAGCAGCCAAAAGGGGGATCAGCCCCAGCATTTT,CASSQKGDQPQHF
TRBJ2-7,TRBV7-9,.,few,TGTGCCAGCGCGATGGAGGTTTACTACGAGCAGTACTTC,CASAMEVYYEQYF
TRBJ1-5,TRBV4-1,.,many,TGCGCCAGCAGCCCCCGGGACCTAGCGACGGGGGGTCAGCCCCAGCATTTT,CASSPRDLATGGQPQHF
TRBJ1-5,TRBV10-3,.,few,TGTGCCGCGTCGAGTTCAGGTCTCGTCCAGCCCCAGCATTTT,CAASSSGLVQPQHF
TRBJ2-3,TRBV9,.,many,TGTGCCAGCAGTTACCGGGACTTCCCTAGCACAGATACGCAGTATTTT,CASSYRDFPSTDTQYF
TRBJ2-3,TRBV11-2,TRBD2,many,TGTGCCAGCAGCTTTGACGGACTAGCGGGGACTCCCACAGATACGCAGTATTTT,CASSFDGLAGTPTDTQYF
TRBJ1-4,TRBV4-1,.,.,TGCGCCAGCAGCCAACGGGCTCTCGTTGGCAGAAGCAGTGAAAAACTGTTTTTT,CASSQRALVGRSSEKLFF
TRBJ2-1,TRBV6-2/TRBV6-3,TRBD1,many,TGTGCCAGCAGTCAACCATTCACAGGGGGCCGAAGCTCCTACAATGAGCAGTTCTTC,CASSQPFTGGRSSYNEQFF
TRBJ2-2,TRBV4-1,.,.,TGCGCCAGCAGCCAAGAGGGTTTCGGGGAGCTGTTTTTT,CASSQEGFGELFF
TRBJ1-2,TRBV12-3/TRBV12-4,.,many,TGTGCCAGCAGTCTCCGGGTCGGGATGAATGGCTACACCTTC,CASSLRVGMNGYTF